The 28 T cell receptor beta chains in this list originate from one sample, sequenced in a study of blood T cell repertoires in COVID-19 (dated by TCRdb to 2018 to 2020). The library was prepared using the immunoSEQ multiplex PCR assay. TCRdb re-hosts the immuneACCESS table, in-frame sequences only. Its copies lack some clones; in the studies checked, an unresolved V gene accounts for under half of them, and the cause for the rest is not known. Across this sample there are some 64,000 clones, with approximately 91% seen only once. The ten largest clones capture around 3.5% of the sample. Source material: peripheral blood. The receptor source for this set is a man aged 50-60 years with active COVID-19.

The chain couples TRBV29-1 to TRBJ2-2, with a tentative D call TRBD1 (6 bases). Trimming pared 2 bases from V and 6 bases from J, leaving 13 bases between. Per the germline V gene, CDR1 is SQVTM and CDR2 is ANQGSEA. CDR3 length: 14 amino acids. The CDR3 nucleotides are TGCAGCGTTGAAAGGGAACAGGGCCCCGGGGAGCTGTTTTTT. It specifies CSVEREQGPGELFF.

V gene TRBV3-1 (or the pseudogene TRBV3-2) combines with J gene TRBJ2-3; D call uncertain. Germline V gives CDR1 LGHDT, CDR2 YNNKEL (reference sequence). The CDR3 totals 12 residues. V lost 5 bases to trimming and J lost 11 bases, with 14 bases between them. The CDR3 sequence is CASSSTLSGQYF. CDR3 nucleotides: TGTGCCAGCAGCTCGACCCTATCGGGGCAGTATTTT.

The V and J genes are TRBV2 and TRBJ1-1, with 7 bases that match TRBD1. This CDR3 is built from 13 residues. Germline CDR1 is SNHLY and CDR2 is FYNNEI. With V trimmed by 6 bases and J by 0 bases, 1 base remained unmatched. CDR3: CASRDRLNTEAFF. DNA of the CDR3: TGTGCCAGCAGGGACAGGCTGAACACTGAAGCTTTCTTT.

This chain links TRBV5-4 with TRBJ2-7; D possibly corresponds to TRBD1 (6 bases). With 4 bases removed from V and 6 bases from J, the gap between germline ends came to 14 bases. There are 13 residues in the CDR3. The germline V gene has CDR1 SGHNT and CDR2 YYREEE (reference sequence). CDR3 protein: CASSVQDSLEQYF. Written as DNA, the CDR3 is TGTGCCAGCAGCGTTCAGGACAGCCTCGAGCAGTACTTC.

The chain has TRBV3-1 (or the pseudogene TRBV3-2) and TRBJ2-2; D possibly corresponds to TRBD1 (6 bases). Trimming left V 0 bases short and J 5 bases short, with 13 bases between. The CDR3 covers 16 residues. The germline gives CDR1 LGHDT, CDR2 YNNKEL (reference sequence). The CDR3: CASSQDLGAMTGELFF. CDR3 coding DNA: TGTGCCAGCAGCCAAGACCTGGGGGCCATGACCGGGGAGCTGTTTTTT.

The chain employs TRBV2 and TRBJ2-7, with TRBD1 matching 9 bases. V lost 5 bases, J lost 2 bases, and 10 bases stayed unmatched. This CDR3 has 16 amino acids. Germline V lookup: CDR1 SNHLY, CDR2 FYNNEI. The CDR3 bases are TGTGCCAGCAGTATTGGACCGGGACAGGGCACCTACGAGCAGTACTTC. The encoded protein is CASSIGPGQGTYEQYF.

The chain links TRBV29-1 to TRBJ1-1; D remains unclear. Germline V gene data show CDR1 as SQVTM and CDR2 as ANQGSEA. V was trimmed by 0 bases and J by 3 bases, leaving 23 bases between them. The CDR3 is made up of 18 amino acids. The DNA for the CDR3 is TGCAGCGTTGAAGAACCCCCGAGGTCCCTTCCCCTTTACACTGAAGCTTTCTTT. This encodes CSVEEPPRSLPLYTEAFF. Full variable domain (rest looked up from reference TRBV29-1 and TRBJ1-1): SAVISQKPSRDICQRGTSLTIQCQVDSQVTMMFWYRQQPGQSLTLIATANQGSEATYESGFVIDKFPISRPNLTFSTLTVSNMSPEDSSIYLCSVEEPPRSLPLYTEAFFGQGTRLTVV.

The rearrangement uses TRBV9 and TRBJ2-3, with D possibly TRBD1 on 5 matching bases. This CDR3 contains 14 residues. The germline V gene encodes CDR1 SGDLS and CDR2 YYNGEE. V lost 0 bases, J lost 1 base, and 6 bases lay in between. In nucleotides, the CDR3 is TGTGCCAGCAGCGTAGGACAGCGCACAGATACGCAGTATTTT. Translated, it gives CASSVGQRTDTQYF.

This clone appeared a single time. The V call is TRBV7-9, the J call TRBJ2-2; perhaps TRBD2 as D (7 bases). The germline V and J ends were trimmed by 1 base and 1 base, with 16 bases remaining between them. Germline lookup yields CDR1 SEHNR and CDR2 FQNEAQ (reference sequence). The CDR3 covers 18 residues. CDR3 nucleotides: TGTGCCAGCAGCTTAGAAGTAGGGCGGGGGCAGAACACCGGGGAGCTGTTTTTT. This encodes CASSLEVGRGQNTGELFF.

The genes are TRBV7-8 and TRBJ1-3; TRBD1 matches 7 bases. With 5 bases clipped from V and 3 bases from J, the junction kept 1 base outside the gene matches. In germline, CDR1 is SGHVS, CDR2 FQNEAQ. The length of the CDR3 is 13 residues. CDR3 bases: TGTGCCAGCAGCACAGGGGATGGAAACACCATATATTTT. It codes for CASSTGDGNTIYF.

This clone was found once. The rearrangement joins TRBV18 to TRBJ1-1; maybe TRBD1 (5 bases). The germline CDR1 and CDR2 sequences are KGHSH and LQKENI. The CDR3 has 15 residues. Trimming cost V 3 bases and J 2 bases, with 13 bases left between them. CDR3 protein: CASSPPRTRNTEAFF. The DNA for the CDR3 is TGTGCCAGCTCACCTCCCCGGACAAGAAACACTGAAGCTTTCTTT.

This clone has just a few counts. The CDR3 spells CASRRGYEQYF. CDR3 in DNA: TGTGCCAGCAGGAGGGGGTACGAGCAGTACTTC. The genes are TRBV2 and TRBJ2-7; weak D call: TRBD1 (6 bases). Trimming took 6 bases from V and 4 from J, leaving 7 bases between them. The germline V gene encodes CDR1 SNHLY and CDR2 FYNNEI. This CDR3 is built from 11 residues.

DNA of the CDR3: TGTGCCTGGAGTGTTATAGCCCTGGATACGCAGTATTTT. Protein sequence: CAWSVIALDTQYF. V and J are TRBV30 and TRBJ2-3; unclear D gene. V was cut by 0 bases and J by 6 bases, with 10 bases left in between. There are 13 residues in the CDR3. Germline assignment: CDR1 GTSNPN and CDR2 SVGIG (reference sequence).

The count of this clone is one. The J gene is TRBJ1-5, the V gene TRBV6-5; tentative D call: TRBD1 (5 bases). The germline V and J ends were trimmed by 6 bases and 2 bases, with 14 bases remaining between them. Germline CDR1 reads MNHEY; CDR2 reads SVGAGI. The CDR3 is 15 amino acids. The CDR3 nucleotides read TGTGCCAGCAGGAAGGGGCCGATCGGCAATCAGCCCCAGCATTTT. Its protein is CASRKGPIGNQPQHF.

V usage is TRBV2 and J usage is TRBJ2-1, with D tentatively TRBD2 (7 bases). Looked up from germline, CDR1 is SNHLY and CDR2 is FYNNEI. The V and J ends lost 7 bases and 0 bases respectively, with 10 bases between them. The CDR3 sequence is 14 residues long. CDR3 residues: CASNGGRSYNEQFF. The CDR3 region has the DNA TGTGCCAGCAACGGGGGGCGCTCCTACAATGAGCAGTTCTTC.

The chain is built from TRBV3-1 (or the pseudogene TRBV3-2) and TRBJ2-3; 8 nucleotides align to TRBD2. The CDR3 is 16 residues long. CDR1 and CDR2 from the germline V gene are LGHDT and YNNKEL (reference sequence). V trimming: 5 bases; J trimming: 1 base; junction bases outside the gene matches: 8. The CDR3 region is CASSGGGLPGTDTQYF. CDR3 DNA: TGTGCCAGCAGCGGCGGGGGGCTCCCGGGCACAGATACGCAGTATTTT.

V usage is TRBV4-3 and J usage is TRBJ1-6, with a tentative D call TRBD1 (5 bases). Germline V lookup: CDR1 LGHNA, CDR2 YSLEER. The V end was cut by 0 bases, the J end by 10 bases, with 10 bases between. The CDR3 has 14 amino acids. CDR3 in amino acids: CASSQEGAASPLHF. The DNA of the CDR3 is TGCGCCAGCAGCCAAGAAGGGGCTGCCTCACCCCTCCACTTT.

The chain carries TRBV9 and TRBJ2-2; possibly TRBD2 for D (5 bases). Germline values: CDR1 SGDLS, CDR2 YYNGEE. This CDR3 region has 15 residues. The ends were cut back, 4 bases at V and 6 bases at J, with 16 bases in the middle. DNA of the CDR3: TGTGCCAGCAGCCCGTCAGCGGAGGTATCCGGGGAGCTGTTTTTT. It is translated as CASSPSAEVSGELFF.

The V gene is TRBV12-3 or TRBV12-4, the J gene TRBJ1-1, with 7 bases fitting TRBD1. CDR3 length: 12 amino acids. V gave up 3 bases and J gave up 8 bases; unmatched junction bases: 3. As DNA, the CDR3 is TGTGCCAGCAGTTTGACAGGGTACGAAGCTTTCTTT. Its protein is CASSLTGYEAFF.

The chain uses TRBV27 and TRBJ2-7; 7 bases fit TRBD1. The CDR3 is 14 residues long. Germline loops: CDR1 MNHEY, CDR2 SMNVEV (reference sequence). Losses at the gene ends were 6 bases for V and 2 bases for J; bases not matched to a gene: 7. The CDR3 loop reads CASSGQAAPYEQYF. The CDR3 region has the DNA TGTGCCAGCAGCGGACAGGCTGCACCCTACGAGCAGTACTTC.

J is TRBJ2-5 and V is TRBV6-1; 9 nucleotides agree with TRBD2. The germline gives CDR1 MNHNS, CDR2 SASEGT. The CDR3 contains 16 residues. The trim removed 3 bases at V and 1 base at J, leaving 6 bases unmatched. CDR3 sequence: CASSELRGGPQETQYF. The CDR3 DNA follows: TGTGCCAGCAGTGAGTTGCGGGGGGGCCCCCAAGAGACCCAGTACTTC.

The CDR3 nucleotides are TGTGCCACCTACACCGGGGAGCTGTTTTTT. This encodes CATYTGELFF. The V and J genes are TRBV7-9 and TRBJ2-2, with no clear D. In germline, CDR1 is SEHNR, CDR2 FQNEAQ (reference sequence). This CDR3 is 10 amino acids long. Trimming shortened V by 10 bases and J by 3 bases, and 3 bases separated the two germline ends.

This chain links TRBV29-1 with TRBJ2-7; D possibly corresponds to TRBD1 (6 bases). The germline gives CDR1 SQVTM, CDR2 ANQGSEA. The CDR3 is made up of 13 amino acids. Between the trimmed V and J ends, which lost 4 bases and 1 base, there was a span of 11 bases. The CDR3 nucleotides are TGCAGCGTTGTGGCAGGGGAGTCCTACGAGCAGTACTTC. Translated, it gives CSVVAGESYEQYF.

The chain carries TRBV6-5 and TRBJ2-3; weak D call: TRBD2 (6 bases). Trimming left V 5 bases short and J 4 bases short, with 16 bases between. This CDR3 comprises 15 residues. Germline V gene data show CDR1 as MNHEY and CDR2 as SVGAGI. In nucleotides, the CDR3 is TGTGCCAGCAGTCCCCTTCCAGCGGGTCCAGATACGCAGTATTTT. It translates to CASSPLPAGPDTQYF.

The CDR3 DNA reads as TGTGCCAGCAGCTTAGGGTTTGGCGGGGGGGCCGGCGGGGAGCTGTTTTTT. It codes for CASSLGFGGGAGGELFF. The chain joins TRBV7-2 to TRBJ2-2, with 9 nucleotides matching TRBD2. Germline V gives CDR1 SGHTA, CDR2 FQGNSA. This CDR3 is 17 amino acids long. After removal of 1 base from V and 7 bases from J, the junction contained 10 bases not matched to a gene. Full variable domain (rest looked up from reference TRBV7-2 and TRBJ2-2): GAGVSQSPSNKVTEKGKDVELRCDPISGHTALYWYRQSLGQGLEFLIYFQGNSAPDKSGLPSDRFSAERTGGSVSTLTIQRTQQEDSAVYLCASSLGFGGGAGGELFFGEGSRLTVL.

V and J are TRBV6-1 and TRBJ2-3; D gene uncertain. The CDR3 is made up of 16 amino acids. Germline CDR1 MNHNS, CDR2 SASEGT. V was trimmed by 3 bases and J by 2 bases, leaving 15 bases between them. This chain's CDR3 is CASSEVRSPATDTQYF. CDR3 DNA: TGTGCCAGCAGTGAGGTTAGATCCCCCGCCACAGATACGCAGTATTTT.

The chain combines TRBV13 with TRBJ2-3, with D possibly being TRBD2 (6 bases). The V end was cut by 5 bases, the J end by 5 bases, with 17 bases between. The CDR3 is made up of 15 amino acids. Germline assignment: CDR1 PRHDT and CDR2 FYEKMQ (reference sequence). Here the CDR3 DNA reads TGTGCCAGCAGCGCCGACGCGGGGTTAATAGATACGCAGTATTTT. Encoded protein: CASSADAGLIDTQYF.

The rearrangement uses TRBV6-5 and TRBJ2-7, with D possibly TRBD1 on 5 matching bases. The CDR3 is 14 residues long. Germline loops: CDR1 MNHEY, CDR2 SVGAGI. The germline V and J ends were trimmed by 8 bases and 1 base, with 15 bases remaining between them. The CDR3 DNA sequence: TGTGCCAGCGGTAGCCGACAGAAATCCTACGAGCAGTACTTC. Its translation is CASGSRQKSYEQYF.